Presented here are 24 T cell receptor beta chains from one specimen sequenced in a study of molecular identifiers for immune sequencing clone quantification. TCRdb re-analysed the PCR reads in MiXCR, keeping a single row per CDR3 protein. The data show a few hundred thousand distinct CDR3 sequences, around 23% seen once. What was sequenced was naive CD8+ T cells from blood, with Jurkat cell RNA spiked in. Subset denoted: FACS-sorted CD8+CD4-CCR7+CD45RA+ naive T cells. These receptors were obtained from a human donor in good health. Some libraries in this study had Jurkat cell RNA spiked in.

Ten or more counts support this clonotype. In DNA, the CDR3 is TGCAGTGCTAGACCCCGGACTAGCGGAGATACCTACGAGCAGTACTTC. Residues: CSARPRTSGDTYEQYF. V is TRBV20-1 and J is TRBJ2-7; 10 bases map to TRBD2. V was pared by 2 bases and J by 2 bases, with 9 bases of the junction left unmatched. The germline V gene encodes CDR1 DFQATT and CDR2 SNEGSKA (reference sequence). This CDR3 spans 16 amino acids.

This clonotype was counted between two and nine times. The V call is TRBV2, the J call TRBJ2-1; 10 bases match TRBD2. Trimming took 2 bases from V and 5 from J; bases not matched to a gene: 3. The germline CDR1 and CDR2 sequences are SNHLY and FYNNEI. This CDR3 is 15 amino acids long. The CDR3 DNA follows: TGTGCCAGCAGTGAATTGCTAGCGGGGGACAATGAGCAGTTCTTC. This codes for CASSELLAGDNEQFF.

Concerning this clonotype itself: Since a much larger clone is just one base distant, this may be a read error. The rearrangement uses TRBV4-3 and TRBJ2-1; 11 nucleotides align to TRBD2. Germline CDR1 is LGHNA and CDR2 is YSLEER. The length of the CDR3 is 13 residues. For the CDR3, the DNA is TGCGCCGGCAGCCTGGGACTAGCGGCTGAGCAGTTCTTC. It specifies CAGSLGLAAEQFF.

This clonotype was counted many times. The J gene is TRBJ2-3, the V gene TRBV12-3 or TRBV12-4; D is perhaps TRBD1 (6 bases). Trimming stripped 6 bases from V and 7 bases from J, with 23 bases between. The CDR3 runs to 16 residues. This chain's CDR3 is CASRHTGTPYTHTQYF. As DNA, the CDR3 is TGTGCCAGCAGGCATACCGGGACACCCTACACCCATACGCAGTATTTT.

The chain is built from TRBV7-2 and TRBJ2-7, with 11 nucleotides matching TRBD1. Trimming took 5 bases from V and 4 from J; bases not matched to a gene: 7. The CDR3 runs 15 residues. CDR1 and CDR2 from the germline V gene are SGHTA and FQGNSA. The CDR3 is CASSARDRGFYEQYF. In DNA form, the CDR3 reads TGTGCCAGCAGCGCCCGGGACAGGGGGTTTTACGAGCAGTACTTC.

This clonotype was picked up many times. This sequence joins TRBV5-5 and TRBJ2-7; D is unresolved. V was trimmed by 0 bases and J by 5 bases, leaving 12 bases between them. This CDR3 has 14 residues. Germline-derived CDR1 and CDR2 are SGHKS and YYEKEE (reference sequence). CDR3 bases: TGTGCCAGCAGCTTGGAGCTCGTGGTCAACGAGCAGTACTTC. Encoded protein: CASSLELVVNEQYF. Complete variable domain (other parts from reference TRBV5-5 and TRBJ2-7): DAGVTQSPTHLIKTRGQQVTLRCSPISGHKSVSWYQQVLGQGPQFIFQYYEKEERGRGNFPDRFSARQFPNYSSELNVNALLLGDSALYLCASSLELVVNEQYFGPGTRLTVT.

The chain carries TRBV7-9 and TRBJ2-6; TRBD2 is a possible D gene (6 bases). The CDR3 has 20 amino acids. The V end lost 5 bases, the J end lost 0 bases, and 23 bases lay between the germline ends. Looked up from germline, CDR1 is SEHNR and CDR2 is FQNEAQ (reference sequence). The CDR3 coding sequence is TGTGCCAGCAGCACAGCGGGCCCGGGGGTTTCTCTCTCTGGGGCCAACGTCCTGACTTTC. It specifies CASSTAGPGVSLSGANVLTF.

This clonotype was counted at least ten times. The chain employs TRBV27 and TRBJ2-7; perhaps TRBD1 as D (6 bases). The germline V and J ends were trimmed by 6 bases and 2 bases, with 17 bases remaining between them. Looked up from germline, CDR1 is MNHEY and CDR2 is SMNVEV (reference sequence). The CDR3 is 15 residues long. CDR3 in DNA: TGTGCCAGCAGACCGACTTTGGGGGCTGCCTACGAGCAGTACTTC. Its protein is CASRPTLGAAYEQYF.

The V gene is TRBV7-9, the J gene TRBJ1-2; no clear D. V lost 1 base to trimming and J lost 4 bases, with 10 bases between them. Germline-derived CDR1 and CDR2 are SEHNR and FQNEAQ (reference sequence). The CDR3 is 14 amino acids. The CDR3 bases are TGTGCCAGCAGCTTAGTGGGAGACCCCTATGGCTACACCTTC. Residues: CASSLVGDPYGYTF.

This clonotype was counted a few times. This chain links TRBV21-1 with TRBJ1-6; the table's D call TRBD1 went unverified against the DNA. TRBV21-1 is designated a pseudogene. This CDR3 is 18 amino acids long. CDR3 in amino acids: CASRRQEGYTNICSPLHF. The CDR3 nucleotides are TGTGCCAGCAGACGACAAGAGGGGTACACTAATATTTGTTCACCCCTCCACTTT.

The sample holds one count of this clonotype. This sequence joins TRBV27 and TRBJ1-5, with 9 bases matching TRBD1. CDR1 and CDR2 from the germline V gene are MNHEY and SMNVEV (reference sequence). There are 17 residues in the CDR3. Trimming at V came to 2 bases and at J to 7 bases, leaving 12 bases not matched to a gene. CDR3 nucleotide sequence: TGTGCCAGCAGTTTAATTTCAAGGGGACAGGGTGGACAGCCCCAGCATTTT. This gives the protein CASSLISRGQGGQPQHF.

Note on this clonotype: Since a much larger clone is just one base distant, this may be a read error. This sequence joins TRBV13 and TRBJ1-5; 10 bases are a match to TRBD1. The CDR3 sequence is 14 residues long. Germline values: CDR1 PRHDT, CDR2 FYEKMQ (reference sequence). Here the CDR3 reads CASSLTGGNQPQRF. The CDR3 bases are TGTGCCAGCAGCTTGACAGGGGGCAATCAGCCCCAGCGTTTT.

The chain recombines TRBV27 with TRBJ2-1; D tentatively reads TRBD1 or TRBD2 (7 bases each). The V and J ends lost 5 bases and 12 bases respectively, with 20 bases between them. Germline V gene sequence: CDR1 MNHEY, CDR2 SMNVEV (reference sequence). CDR3 length: 14 amino acids. CDR3 nucleotide sequence: TGTGCCAGCAGTCCCGGGATAGGGGGCGGGGGGCAGTTCTTC. It is translated as CASSPGIGGGGQFF.

A remark on this clonotype: Relative to the germline gene, one junction end is altered; a read error may explain this. The rearrangement joins TRBV13 to TRBJ2-5, with 13 bases lining up with TRBD2. The CDR3 totals 17 residues. Germline V lookup: CDR1 PRHDT, CDR2 FYEKMQ (reference sequence). CDR3 protein: CASSSREGLAGQETQHF. Here the CDR3 DNA reads TGTGCCAGCAGCTCGAGGGAGGGACTAGCGGGACAAGAGACCCAGCACTTC.

This clonotype appeared many times. The chain links TRBV29-1 to TRBJ2-1, with TRBD2 matching over 8 bases. The V and J ends lost 2 bases and 4 bases, in that order; junction bases with no gene match: 4. CDR1 and CDR2 from the germline V gene are SQVTM and ANQGSEA. The CDR3 has 14 amino acids. CDR3 protein: CSVEPGTSYNEQFF. In DNA form, the CDR3 reads TGCAGCGTTGAACCCGGGACTAGTTACAATGAGCAGTTCTTC.

This clonotype came up many times. The chain has TRBV3-1 and TRBJ1-5; D is unresolved. CDR3 length: 13 amino acids. Germline values: CDR1 LGHDT, CDR2 YNNKEL (reference sequence). The ends were cut back, 0 bases at V and 7 bases at J, with 7 bases in the middle. CDR3 in DNA: TGTGCCAGCAGCCAAGATCCCAGCCAGCCCCAGCATTTT. It translates to CASSQDPSQPQHF.

The chain employs TRBV20-1 and TRBJ2-7; D unresolved. The CDR3 is 14 amino acids. V was clipped by 1 base and J by 5 bases, with 15 bases between them. In germline, CDR1 is DFQATT, CDR2 SNEGSKA (reference sequence). The CDR3 here is CSARGPRLEHEQYF. The CDR3, as DNA: TGCAGTGCTAGAGGACCGCGGTTAGAGCACGAGCAGTACTTC.

This chain uses TRBV19 with TRBJ2-7; D perhaps matches TRBD2 (8 bases). Germline V gene data show CDR1 as LNHDA and CDR2 as SQIVND (reference sequence). The ends were cut back, 3 bases at V and 3 bases at J, with 15 bases in the middle. This CDR3 contains 15 residues. The CDR3 DNA follows: TGTGCCAGTAGTATCACGGGAGGGGGCAACTACGAGCAGTACTTC. Its protein is CASSITGGGNYEQYF.

This clonotype has more than one count but fewer than ten. The genes are TRBV30 and TRBJ1-3, with a weak D call TRBD1 (6 bases). This CDR3 spans 18 amino acids. With 4 bases removed from V and 0 bases from J, the gap between germline ends came to 22 bases. CDR1 is GTSNPN and CDR2 is SVGIG in the germline V gene (reference sequence). The CDR3 nucleotides are TGTGCCTGGATCGACGCAAGGGACATATACTCCTCTGGAAACACCATATATTTT. It specifies CAWIDARDIYSSGNTIYF.

This chain joins TRBV13 and TRBJ2-1, with TRBD1 matching over 8 bases. The trim removed 5 bases at V and 7 bases at J, leaving 7 bases unmatched. The V gene's germline CDR1 is PRHDT and CDR2 FYEKMQ (reference sequence). The CDR3 spans 14 residues. Here the CDR3 reads CASSHRDRQNEQFF. For the CDR3, the DNA is TGTGCCAGCAGCCACCGGGACAGGCAAAATGAGCAGTTCTTC.

The table lists this clonotype with many counts. The chain has TRBV20-1 and TRBJ1-1; D gene uncertain. In germline, CDR1 is DFQATT, CDR2 SNEGSKA (reference sequence). Trimming took off 2 bases at V and 4 bases at J, with 14 bases between the two ends. The CDR3 has 14 residues. CDR3 amino acids: CSARTPGAITEAFF. The CDR3 nucleotides read TGCAGTGCTAGAACCCCGGGAGCTATCACTGAAGCTTTCTTT.

On this clonotype: Mismatch with germline at one junction end may stem from a read error. The V gene is TRBV4-3, the J gene TRBJ1-5; 7 nucleotides agree with TRBD1. Germline loops: CDR1 LGHNA, CDR2 YSLEER. There are 16 residues in the CDR3. CDR3 in DNA: TGCGCCAGCAACCAAGATAGGGGGCACAGCAATCAGCCCCAGCATTTT. This translates into CASNQDRGHSNQPQHF.

The chain has TRBV12-3 or TRBV12-4 and TRBJ2-2, with 9 positions matching TRBD2. V lost 4 bases to trimming and J lost 2 bases; unmatched junction nucleotides: 5. The CDR3 sequence is 16 residues long. In DNA form, the CDR3 reads TGTGCCAGCAGTTCCTTAGCGGGGGCCAACACCGGGGAGCTGTTTTTT. Translating it yields CASSSLAGANTGELFF.

The chain has TRBV15 and TRBJ1-1; weak D call: TRBD1 (5 bases). Trimming left V 0 bases short and J 0 bases short, with 14 bases between. The germline gives CDR1 LNHNV, CDR2 YYDKDF (reference sequence). This CDR3 has 17 amino acids. CDR3 nucleotides: TGTGCCACCAGCAGAGATGTCGCAGGGACGATGAACACTGAAGCTTTCTTT. Translating gives CATSRDVAGTMNTEAFF.